This T cell receptor (beta chain) was captured in a study of neoadjuvant anti-PD-1 for oral cavity cancer. Study-wide context: Patients without progression got a fourth dose around day 43.

This clone was seen more than once but under ten times. Time point in this sample: after neoadjuvant nivolumab, at surgical resection. V was pared by 0 bases and J by 5 bases, with 6 bases between. This CDR3 comprises 14 residues. CDR1 SGHRS and CDR2 YFSETQ come from the germline V gene. Generated by immunoSEQ multiplex PCR, the TCRdb table keeps only in-frame clones and is missing some. Of some 33,000 clones in the sample, about 80% are singletons; the top ten hold nearly 3.5%. The source of this sequence is a person between 35 and 79 years old with oral cavity squamous cell carcinoma. Material: PBMCs, obtained after nivolumab (anti-PD-1) treatment. The V call is TRBV5-1, the J call TRBJ1-6; tentatively, D is TRBD1 (5 bases). The CDR3 DNA reads TGCGCCAGCAGCTTGGGGGGCGATAATTCACCCCTCCACTTT. Its translation is CASSLGGDNSPLHF.